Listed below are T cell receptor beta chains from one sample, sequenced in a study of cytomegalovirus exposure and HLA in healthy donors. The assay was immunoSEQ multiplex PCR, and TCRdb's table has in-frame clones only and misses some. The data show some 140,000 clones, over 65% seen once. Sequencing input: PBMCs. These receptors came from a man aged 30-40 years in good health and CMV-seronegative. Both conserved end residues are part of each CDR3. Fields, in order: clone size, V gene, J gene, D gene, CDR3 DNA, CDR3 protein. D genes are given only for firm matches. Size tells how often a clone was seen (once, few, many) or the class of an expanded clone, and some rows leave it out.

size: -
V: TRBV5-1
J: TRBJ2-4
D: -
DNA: TGCGCCAGCAGCTTGATGAGGGAAAACATTCAGTACTTC
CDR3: CASSLMRENIQYF

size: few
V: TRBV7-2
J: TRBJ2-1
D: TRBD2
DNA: TGTGCCAGCAGCTTAGTCGCTAGCGGGGGGGCCATTGAGCAGTTCTTC
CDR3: CASSLVASGGAIEQFF

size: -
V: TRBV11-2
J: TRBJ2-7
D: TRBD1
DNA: TGTGCCAGCAGCTCCGGGACAGTCTACGAGCAGTACTTC
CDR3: CASSSGTVYEQYF

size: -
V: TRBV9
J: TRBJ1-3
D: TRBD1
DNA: TGTGCCAGCAGCGGGGACAGGCTTAGCTCTGGAAACACCATATATTTT
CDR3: CASSGDRLSSGNTIYF

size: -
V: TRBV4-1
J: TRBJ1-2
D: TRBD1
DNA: TGCGCCAGCAGCCAGGCGACAGGGTTCTATGGCTACACCTTC
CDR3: CASSQATGFYGYTF

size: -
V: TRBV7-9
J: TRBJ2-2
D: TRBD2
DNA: TGTGCCAGCAGCCCGCGGGGGGGGAGCGGCACCGGGGAGCTGTTTTTT
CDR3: CASSPRGGSGTGELFF

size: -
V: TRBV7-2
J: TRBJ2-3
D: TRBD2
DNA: TGTGCCAGCAGCGGGGTAGCGGGGGGCACAGATACGCAGTATTTT
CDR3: CASSGVAGGTDTQYF

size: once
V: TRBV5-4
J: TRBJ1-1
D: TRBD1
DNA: TGTGCCAGCAGCATAGGGACAGGACCCAGCATGAACACTGAAGCTTTCTTT
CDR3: CASSIGTGPSMNTEAFF

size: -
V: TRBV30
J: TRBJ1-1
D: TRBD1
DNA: TGTGCCTGGACGCAGGGGGCTGTCACTGAAGCTTTCTTT
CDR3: CAWTQGAVTEAFF

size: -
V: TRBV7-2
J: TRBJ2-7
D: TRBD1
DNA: TGTGCCAGCAGCGTCACAGGGGGCCTATCCTACGAGCAGTACTTC
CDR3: CASSVTGGLSYEQYF

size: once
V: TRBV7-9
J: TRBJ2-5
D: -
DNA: TGTTCCAGCAGCTTAGGCGGGGAGACCCAGTACTTC
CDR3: CSSSLGGETQYF

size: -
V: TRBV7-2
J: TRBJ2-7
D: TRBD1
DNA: TGTGCCAGCAGCTGGGGACAGTACGAGCAGTACTTC
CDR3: CASSWGQYEQYF

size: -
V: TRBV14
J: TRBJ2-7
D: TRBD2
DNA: TGTGCCAGCAGCCAAGACCTAGCGGCCGTCTACGAGCAGTACTTC
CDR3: CASSQDLAAVYEQYF